The 2 T cell receptor beta chains listed next were all sequenced from one sample in a study of T cells in Graves' hyperthyroidism and ophthalmopathy. Amplification yielded TCR beta CDR3 regions, with RNA transcripts as the source. First-round RT-PCR of the TCR CDR3 relied on the HTBI primer set. TCRdb independently ran MiXCR on the multiplex PCR reads; one entry per CDR3 protein. Of about 420,000 distinct CDR3 sequences listed, approximately 15% are singletons. The specimen was blood. The receptor set was obtained from a woman under 30 with Graves' hyperthyroidism.

The V and J genes are TRBV20-1 and TRBJ2-1, with TRBD2 matching over 11 bases. V lost 0 bases to trimming and J lost 9 bases; unmatched junction nucleotides: 10. Germline V gene data show CDR1 as DFQATT and CDR2 as SNEGSKA (reference sequence). There are 16 residues in the CDR3. As DNA, the CDR3 is TGCAGTGCTAGAGATCCGGGTAGCGGGAGGGCCTTTGAGCAGTTCTTC. Translating gives CSARDPGSGRAFEQFF.

This clonotype was found a few times. The chain carries TRBV7-8 and TRBJ2-7; a possible D gene is TRBD2 (6 bases). The germline V gene encodes CDR1 SGHVS and CDR2 FQNEAQ. There are 15 residues in the CDR3. Trimming shortened V by 5 bases and J by 0 bases, and 14 bases separated the two germline ends. This CDR3 reads CASSPSWRGSYEQYF. DNA of the CDR3: TGTGCCAGCAGCCCCAGCTGGCGGGGCTCCTACGAGCAGTACTTC.